This T cell receptor (beta chain) was observed in a study of T cells in lung cancer brain metastases (dated by TCRdb to the late 2010s). About the study as a whole: Most of the roughly 20 patients had a history of tobacco use, with a median of about 44 pack-years. Of the 20 or so patients, eighteen received no interval therapy between resection of the primary and resection of the metastasis. A median interval of approximately 350 days was observed between acquisition of the primary and brain metastasis specimens. The study compared TCR beta CDR3 repertoires between fully resected primary non-small cell lung cancers and paired brain metastases. The cohort comprised around 20 patients contributing 40 or so specimens, one primary lung lesion and one brain metastasis each. Patients had a median age at first diagnosis of 57.5 years, with roughly nine males and fewer than 13 females. The average DNA integrity number was 3.8 in both primary and metastatic specimens, and the two sites did not differ significantly. Points the paper makes about the study in general: Retrieval of the complete infiltrating T cell repertoire may have been prevented by DNA fragmentation in FFPE samples. Most clones were specific to a single lesion, and overlap between paired lesions was limited (mean Morisita index around 0.2). Effects of preoperative corticosteroids on T cell infiltration in brain metastases could not be controlled. In brain metastases, the ten most abundant clones accounted for a significantly larger fraction of the repertoire than in primaries, a finding that suggests clonal expansion. Brain metastases had significantly fewer unique productive clones than paired primaries (median 1540 versus 4551).

Between about 2 and 5 ug genomic DNA was input per sample, and equal DNA input was given to paired samples. TCR beta libraries were constructed with the immunoSEQ hsTCRbeta Kit, which uses multiplexed V and J gene primers in two PCR steps. The pooled libraries, together with positive and negative controls, were sequenced on an Illumina MiSeq running a 100-cycle paired-end protocol. The authors' pipeline ran thus. Raw data were processed by the immunoSEQ vendor into normalized, annotated TCR beta repertoire reports. Richness was defined as unique clones by nucleotide sequence, with iChao1 and Efron-Thisted estimators extrapolating total richness. Pielou's evenness, Simpson's index, top-ten clone proportional abundance, and Morisita overlap index were used to characterize and compare paired lesions. In TCRdb, the immuneACCESS table is reduced to in-frame sequences with V and J assigned. These tables do not hold every clone; where another copy was compared, an unresolved V gene accounts for under half, and the others remain unexplained. V, J and clone size derive from that table, while D and trimming were established from the DNA sequence. The sample table holds approximately 69 clones.

The CDR3, cysteine through phenylalanine, is 17 amino acids long. Left in the record is the CDR3 DNA by itself, 51 bases read in frame from the first base. The germline V gene provides CDR1 SGHNT and CDR2 YENEEA. V is cut back by 1 base and J by 9 bases, with 11 bases in the junction unmatched. Worth noting for this clone: The target of this receptor is not known. No much larger clone exists at a distance of one base, and base qualities are not known.

Patients underwent resection for synchronous oligometastatic disease or delayed recurrence of a solitary brain metastasis. To avoid including cancers other than NSCLC, any patient with a history of multiple malignancies was excluded. Using marked H&E slides as a guide, tumor areas were macrodissected from five or six unstained roughly 9.4 um sections that had been deparaffinized. Every specimen was formalin-fixed and paraffin-embedded (FFPE). Genomic DNA was extracted using the AllPrep DNA/RNA FFPE Kit. This TCR came from a man aged 50-59 years with non-small cell lung cancer that had spread to the brain. The receptor chain draws on TRBV11-3 and TRBJ2-1, with 11 junctional bases fitting TRBD2. Sequences were obtained from tumor tissue from a brain metastasis. Explained via the paper, the cell subset or site label denotes: paired resected brain metastasis. The CDR3 region has the sequence CASSLGQIAGGNAEQFF. At the DNA level, the sequence is TGTGCCAGCAGCTTAGGCCAAATAGCGGGAGGGAATGCTGAGCAGTTCTTC.